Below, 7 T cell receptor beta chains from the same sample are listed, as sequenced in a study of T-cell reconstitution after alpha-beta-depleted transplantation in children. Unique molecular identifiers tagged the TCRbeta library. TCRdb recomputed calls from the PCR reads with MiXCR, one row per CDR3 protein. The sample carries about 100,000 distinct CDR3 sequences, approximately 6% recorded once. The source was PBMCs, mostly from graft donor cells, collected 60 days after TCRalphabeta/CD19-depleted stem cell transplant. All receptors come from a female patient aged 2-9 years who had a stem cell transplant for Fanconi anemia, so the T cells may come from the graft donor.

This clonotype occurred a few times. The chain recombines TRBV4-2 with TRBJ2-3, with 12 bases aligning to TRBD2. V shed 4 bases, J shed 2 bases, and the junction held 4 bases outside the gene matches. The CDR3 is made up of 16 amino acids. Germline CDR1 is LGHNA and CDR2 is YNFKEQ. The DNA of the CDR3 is TGTGCCAGCAGCCCAGGACTAGCGGGGACCACAGATACGCAGTATTTT. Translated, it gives CASSPGLAGTTDTQYF.

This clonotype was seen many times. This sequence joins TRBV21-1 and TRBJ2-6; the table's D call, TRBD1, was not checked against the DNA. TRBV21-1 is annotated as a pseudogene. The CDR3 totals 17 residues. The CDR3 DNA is TGTGCCAGCAGCAATTTCGGCACCCCCTCTGGGGCCAACGTCCTGACTTTC. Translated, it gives CASSNFGTPSGANVLTF.

CDR3 nucleotide sequence: TGTGCCACCAGAGGGCCCGGAACCTACAATGAGCAGTTCTTC. It is translated as CATRGPGTYNEQFF. V is TRBV24-1 and J is TRBJ2-1; D gene uncertain. Germline V gives CDR1 KGHDR, CDR2 SFDVKD. CDR3 length equals 14 residues. V dropped 7 bases and J dropped 2 bases, with 11 bases sitting between them.

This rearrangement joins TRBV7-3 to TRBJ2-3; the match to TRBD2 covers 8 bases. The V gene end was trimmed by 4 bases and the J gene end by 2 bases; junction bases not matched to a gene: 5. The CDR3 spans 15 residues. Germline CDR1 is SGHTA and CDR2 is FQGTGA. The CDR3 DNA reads TGTGCCAGCAGCTCCAGCGGGGGTATCACAGATACGCAGTATTTT. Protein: CASSSSGGITDTQYF.

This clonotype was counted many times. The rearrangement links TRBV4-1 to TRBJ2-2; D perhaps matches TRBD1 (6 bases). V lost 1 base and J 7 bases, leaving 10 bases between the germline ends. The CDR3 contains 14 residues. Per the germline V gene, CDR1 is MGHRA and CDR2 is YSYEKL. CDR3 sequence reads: CASSQVGGVGELFF. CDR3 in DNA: TGCGCCAGCAGCCAAGTAGGGGGTGTCGGGGAGCTGTTTTTT.

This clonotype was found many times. The CDR3 spells CASSPLRVLYEQYF. The CDR3 DNA reads as TGTGCCAGCAGTCCATTAAGGGTTCTCTACGAGCAGTACTTC. The genes are TRBV28 and TRBJ2-7; D ambiguous. CDR3 length: 14 residues. CDR1 is MDHEN, CDR2 SYDVKM, per germline. Trimming stripped 5 bases from V and 3 bases from J, with 14 bases between.

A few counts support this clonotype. The CDR3 DNA is TGTGCCAGCAGCAAGTTGCCGCGCGGTGGGAGAAATGAGCAGTTCTTC. It translates to CASSKLPRGGRNEQFF. The chain carries TRBV3-1 and TRBJ2-1; a possible D gene is TRBD2 (5 bases). The CDR3 totals 16 residues. Trimming cost V 5 bases and J 7 bases, with 21 bases left between them. The germline V gene has CDR1 LGHDT and CDR2 YNNKEL (reference sequence).